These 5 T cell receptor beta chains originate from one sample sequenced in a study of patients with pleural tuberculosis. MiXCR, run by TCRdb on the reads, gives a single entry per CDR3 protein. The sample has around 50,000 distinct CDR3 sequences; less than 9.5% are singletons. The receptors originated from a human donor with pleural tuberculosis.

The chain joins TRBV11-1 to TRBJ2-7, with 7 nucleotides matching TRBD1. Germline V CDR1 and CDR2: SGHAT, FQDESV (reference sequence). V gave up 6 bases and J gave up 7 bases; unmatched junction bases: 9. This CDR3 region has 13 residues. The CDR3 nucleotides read TGTGCCAGCAGTCTGACAGGGCCGCGGGAGCAGTACGTC. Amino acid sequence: CASSLTGPREQYV.

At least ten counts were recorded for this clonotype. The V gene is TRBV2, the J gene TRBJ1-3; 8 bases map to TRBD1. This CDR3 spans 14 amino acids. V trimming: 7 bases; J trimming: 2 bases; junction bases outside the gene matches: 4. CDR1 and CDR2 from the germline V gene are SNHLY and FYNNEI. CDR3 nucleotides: TGTGCCAGCAACAGACAGGGGACTGGAAACACCATATATTTT. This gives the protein CASNRQGTGNTIYF.

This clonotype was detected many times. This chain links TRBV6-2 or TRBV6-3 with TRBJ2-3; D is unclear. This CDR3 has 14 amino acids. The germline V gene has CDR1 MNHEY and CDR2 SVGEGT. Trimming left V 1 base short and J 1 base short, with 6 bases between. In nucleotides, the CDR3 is TGTGCCAGCAGTTACTTGGAAGGCACAGATACGCAGTATTTT. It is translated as CASSYLEGTDTQYF.

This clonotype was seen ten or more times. The CDR3 here is CASSSGPTSGRTDTQYF. The CDR3, as DNA: TGTGCCAGCAGCAGCGGCCCGACTAGCGGGAGGACAGATACGCAGTATTTT. J is TRBJ2-3 and V is TRBV11-1, with TRBD2 matching 13 bases. The CDR3 consists of 17 residues. The V segment lost 5 bases and the J segment 3 bases; nucleotides outside the gene matches: 8. The germline V gene has CDR1 SGHAT and CDR2 FQDESV (reference sequence).

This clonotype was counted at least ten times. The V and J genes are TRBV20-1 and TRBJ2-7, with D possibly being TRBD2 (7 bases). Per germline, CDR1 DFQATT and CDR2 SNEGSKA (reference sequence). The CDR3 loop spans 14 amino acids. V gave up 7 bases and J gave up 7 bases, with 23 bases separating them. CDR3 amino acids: CSGKLGTPAGEQYF. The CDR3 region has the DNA TGCAGTGGTAAGCTCGGGACACCAGCGGGGGAGCAGTACTTC.